The present T cell receptor (beta chain) was sequenced within a study of blood T cell repertoires in COVID-19. Original methodology: Reference gene primer amplification in the assay estimated nucleated cell counts. Repertoires were generated with immunoSEQ multiplex PCR, while TCRdb's copy carries only in-frame clones and drops some. D and trimming come from the DNA, and the V and J calls and clone size come from that table. The sample gives 80,000 to 95,000 clones, 81% of which show up once; under 5% is in the top ten. V dropped 5 bases and J dropped 0 bases, with 10 bases sitting between them. This CDR3 is 14 amino acids long. CDR1 and CDR2 from the germline V gene are SSHAT and FNYEAQ (reference sequence). Patients at the Seattle site were enrolled during active infection and followed longitudinally. This clone was detected once.

The sequence derives from a man aged 80 or over with COVID-19, enrolled during active disease. Specimen: peripheral blood. J is TRBJ2-5 and V is TRBV7-7; possible D gene TRBD1, 6 bases. CDR3 bases: TGTGCCAGCAGCCCTCGGGACAACCAAGAGACCCAGTACTTC. Its protein product is CASSPRDNQETQYF.